This TCR beta chain was retrieved from a study of cytomegalovirus exposure and HLA in healthy donors. Findings and caveats of the study: TCR clusters originating in the first cohort tended to co-occur in the approximately 130 validation repertoires, according to a later analysis. Most observed TCR sequences were rare, whereas some public TCRs were detected in many donors.

This clone showed up just a few times. Its antigen is not identified. The table came from immunoSEQ multiplex PCR; TCRdb's copy has only in-frame clones and leaves some out. Of about 240,000 clones detected, about 83% appear once; the ten largest clones hold about 3%. The CDR3 contains 15 residues. CDR1 is LNHDA and CDR2 is SQIVND in the germline V gene (reference sequence). V lost 3 bases to trimming and J lost 5 bases; unmatched junction nucleotides: 9. The donors were in the approximately 120-subject validation cohort, distinct from the roughly 600-subject first cohort. This receptor was identified in a man aged 18 to 30 in good health and CMV-seronegative. This chain uses TRBV19 with TRBJ1-1; 7 bases map to TRBD1. The source material was PBMCs. DNA of the CDR3: TGTGCCAGTAGTATGTTGGGGCAGGGGGTGACTGAAGCTTTCTTT. Translating it yields CASSMLGQGVTEAFF.